This TCR beta chain was sequenced during a study of blood T cells in healthy people across ages. Findings of the study overall: With donor CMV status unknown, expanded clonotype changes were possibly confounded.

Then a second PCR, running about 6 to 12 cycles, was carried out with a sample-barcoded 5' primer and a J-beta primer mix. Each CDR3 protein is one row after TCRdb ran MiXCR on the 5' RACE reads. The table shows 1 million or so distinct CDR3 sequences, with 35% to 55% occurring only once. The V gene's germline CDR1 is SGHVS and CDR2 FNYEAQ. V was trimmed by 5 bases and J by 7 bases, leaving 18 bases between them. This CDR3 is 14 amino acids long. A note on this clonotype: As yet, its antigen is unknown.

What was sequenced was blood. The origin of this receptor is a woman in her fifties or sixties in good health. The V and J genes are TRBV7-6 and TRBJ2-7; possibly TRBD1 for D (6 bases). The CDR3 nucleotides are TGTGCCAGCAGCCCGTTTACAGGGCCACATGAGCAGTACTTC. Protein: CASSPFTGPHEQYF.